This T cell receptor (beta chain) was found in a study of blood T cell repertoires in COVID-19 (dated by TCRdb to 2018 to 2021). Notes on the research overall: Samples from collaborators originated in the United States, Italy and Spain and spanned both the acute and convalescent phases of COVID-19. The material from the prospective study consisted of cDNA or gDNA derived from T cells, B-cell-depleted T cells, or PBMCs. Subjects who had been exposed to COVID-19, were actively infected with it, or had recovered from it provided the deeply sampled blood TCRbeta repertoires that made up the dataset. The repertoires were released in a freely available public database meant as a resource for research on the immune response to SARS-CoV-2. Samples came from the ongoing ImmuneRACE study (first 160 participants) plus 1,254 subjects from 6 global collaborators. Sample metadata almost always included a de-identified subject ID, COVID-19 status, age in years and sex. Where HLA class I and class II types were available, the types were taken from metadata supplied by the sample provider, not from assay-based typing.

Note on this clone: Its antigen remains undetermined. There are no base qualities to consult, and no much larger clone falls within one base.

TCRbeta CDR3 regions were amplified from genomic DNA by means of the immunoSEQ Assay, a bias-controlled multiplex PCR. The study's processing was this. The number of nucleated cells in each sample was estimated by amplification of reference gene primers within the assay. Sequence reads were collapsed and filtered to measure the absolute abundance of every unique TCRbeta CDR3 rearrangement. For each sample, productive Simpson clonality was calculated as the square root of Simpson's diversity index across productive rearrangements. TCRdb holds this immuneACCESS table with in-frame rearrangements only. Some clones are missing; in checked studies, unresolved V genes explain under half, and the rest has no known cause. The V and J calls and clone size were taken over from that table, and D and trimming were inferred from the DNA. The table for this sample lists about 190,000 clones; 80% to 85% of them were counted only once. The ten top clones hold 5.2% of the sample.

What the study reported, not specific to this receptor: How much clinical and demographic metadata was included differed by source and by participant, and the metadata was provided uncurated.

The collaborating institutions used their own protocols to collect whole blood in K2EDTA tubes. For TCRbeta analysis, collaborator samples were shipped as frozen whole blood, as isolated PBMCs, or as DNA extracted from either sample type. V has 0 bases trimmed and J has 2 bases trimmed; junction bases matching no gene number 5. Measured from the cysteine to the phenylalanine, the CDR3 is 15 residues long. The DNA shown is the 45-base CDR3, in frame from base 1. Reading the germline V gene (reference sequence) gives CDR1 GTSNPN and CDR2 SVGIG. This TCR was recovered from a woman under 40 with acute or convalescent COVID-19. The chain uses TRBV30 and TRBJ2-5, and 8 junctional nucleotides match TRBD2. Sequencing used peripheral blood. CDR3 sequence: CAWSVPGGRQETQYF. DNA sequence: TGTGCCTGGAGTGTTCCGGGGGGGCGGCAAGAGACCCAGTACTTC.